This T cell receptor beta chain was captured in a study of shared clonotypes between healthy human individuals (dated by TCRdb to 2018 to 2020). About the full investigation: A few men and two women, aged 18 to 49 years, made up the cohort. For each donor, CD4 naive and CD4 memory were each run on three plates, CD8 naive on two plates, and CD8 memory on one plate. To increase sequencing depth and limit assay-specific biases, different laboratories used diverse techniques to prepare libraries and sequence TCR repertoires. Blood TCR repertoires of roughly 5 healthy adults were deeply sequenced to estimate repertoire size and the extent of clonotype sharing between individuals. Between about 0.9 and 9 billion PBMCs per donor were obtained by leukapheresis. On the study overall, not on this receptor specifically: Even with the large sequencing depth, rarefaction of the sorted-subset datasets indicated that sequencing was incomplete. The genetic and exposure-history diversity represented was limited by the small number of donors. Pairwise subsampling led to the expectation that sequencing depth would affect the degree of clonotype sharing among donors. Sampling was restricted to blood, and TCR repertoires in tissue are likely to differ from TCR repertoires in blood. When a few donors were compared, the shared fraction of clonotypes was 5% to 6.5% for naive CD4, 3% to 4% for naive CD8, 2.3% for memory CD4, and around 0.4% for memory CD8. Estimated clonotype richness was generally larger for naive than for memory subsets. Clonotypes shared by all four sorted-subset donors showed higher generation probabilities than non-shared clonotypes.

V lost 11 bases and J lost 3 bases; the stretch between them is 17 bases long. The CDR3 runs 14 residues from the cysteine to the phenylalanine. The CDR3 DNA has 42 bases and is translated from base 1. Via the germline V gene, CDR1 is MNHGY and CDR2 SAAAGT. Healthy HIV-negative adults with no recently reported acute infections or vaccinations were included as donors. All donors were Caucasian adults living in Nashville, Tennessee, USA. CD4+ T cells were enriched through magnetic negative selection, after which naive cells were positively selected on CD45RA and the remaining negative fraction served as the memory subset. Blood was obtained by leukapheresis, after which PBMCs were separated by Ficoll-Histopaque density gradient centrifugation and cryopreserved in liquid nitrogen vapor phase. Analytical flow cytometry was used to check the purity and quantity of every magnetically sorted T cell population. Genomic DNA was isolated from each sorted fraction and quantified by UV absorbance on a Nanodrop 2000c.

Of note for this clone: Its antigen is currently not known. No much larger clone is present one base from it, and per-base qualities are unavailable.

Using the deep immunoSEQ assay, multiplex PCR amplified TCR CDR3 regions from genomic DNA. For each cell subset, the extracted genomic DNA was distributed evenly across all wells of several immunoSEQ 96-well plates, and each plate served as one replicate. For sorted subsets, 150 to 250 ng of genomic DNA, equivalent to 25,000 to 35,000 T cell genomes, went into each replicate PCR. Purified libraries were quantified with a Qubit 3.0 fluorometer, sized on a Bioanalyzer 2100, and re-quantified with the KAPA Library Quantification kit. A separate single-read 150-cycle Illumina NextSeq 550 flow cell was used to sequence each immunoSEQ 96-well plate. For the original study's pipeline: Because only junctional sequences without quality scores were contained in the immunoSEQ output, filtering matching that applied to full-length reads could not be performed. Sequences were annotated with PyIR, a Python wrapper for IgBLAST v1.9, and V/J genes and CDR3 were assigned using IMGT germline references. Reads with weak V/J assignments (E-value above 1e-6), missing CDR3, stop codons, out-of-frame junctions, or ambiguous translated residues were removed. A V3J clonotype was defined by an identical inferred V gene, J gene, and CDR3 amino acid sequence. The percentage overlap between two repertoires was calculated by dividing the number of shared unique clonotypes by the size of the smaller repertoire. Repertoire richness was assessed with RTK rarefaction, the Chao1 estimator, and Recon v2.1 estimates of unobserved clonotypes. For all TCRbeta clonotypes obtained by the gDNA method from several donors, generation probabilities were computed with OLGA. The clones in this table, taken by TCRdb from immuneACCESS, are in-frame only. Not every clone is retained; where verified, under half of the shortfall comes from an unresolved V gene, and the cause of the rest is unknown. V and J calls and clone size are copied from that table; D and trimming were computed from the DNA. In all, the sample holds roughly 2 million clones, and approximately 95% of those were seen once. The ten largest clonotypes hold around 0.13% of the sample.

The sequence links TRBV6-8 to TRBJ1-5; confidence is insufficient to name the D gene. Sequences were obtained from naive CD4+ T cells sorted from blood. The cell subset or site label, as the study defines it: CD45RA+ positively selected. This TCR derives from a man aged 18 to 35 in good health. The DNA reads as follows: TGTGCCCCTCTTCGGTACAGCAACAATCAGCCCCAGCATTTT. Its protein product is CAPLRYSNNQPQHF.